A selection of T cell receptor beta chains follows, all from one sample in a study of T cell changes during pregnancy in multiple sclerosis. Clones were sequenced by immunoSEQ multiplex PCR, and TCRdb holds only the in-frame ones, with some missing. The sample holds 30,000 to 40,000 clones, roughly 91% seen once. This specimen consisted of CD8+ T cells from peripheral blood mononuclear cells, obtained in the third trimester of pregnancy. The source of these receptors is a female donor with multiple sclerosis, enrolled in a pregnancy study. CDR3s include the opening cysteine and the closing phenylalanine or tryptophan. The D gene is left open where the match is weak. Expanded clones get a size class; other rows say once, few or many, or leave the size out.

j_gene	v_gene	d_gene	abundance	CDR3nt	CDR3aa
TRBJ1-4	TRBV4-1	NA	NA	TGCGCCAGCAGCCAAGTCTCCGGGGAAACGGAAAAACTGTTTTTT	CASSQVSGETEKLFF
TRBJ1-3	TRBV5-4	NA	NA	TGTGCCAGCAGCTTCTGGGGAGATTCTGGAAACACCATATATTTT	CASSFWGDSGNTIYF
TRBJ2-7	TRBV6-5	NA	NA	TGTGCCAGCAGTTACGAGGCTGGCAGCTCCTACGAGCAGTACTTC	CASSYEAGSSYEQYF
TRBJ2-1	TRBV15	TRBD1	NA	TGTGCCACCAGCAGAGATGATGGGCAGGGGGCATACAATGAGCAGTTCTTC	CATSRDDGQGAYNEQFF
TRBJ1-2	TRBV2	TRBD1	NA	TGTGCCAGCAGTGAATACCGACAGGGACCGGTTATTGGCTACACCTTC	CASSEYRQGPVIGYTF
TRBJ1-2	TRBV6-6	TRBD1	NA	TGTGCCAGCAGTCCCGGGACAGTCTCTAACTATGGCTACACCTTC	CASSPGTVSNYGYTF
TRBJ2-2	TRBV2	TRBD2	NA	TGTGCCAGCAACCGACTAGCCGGATTGTCTGGGGGGGAGCTGTTTTTT	CASNRLAGLSGGELFF
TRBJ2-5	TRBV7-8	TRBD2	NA	TGTGCCAGCAGCTTAAAGGTCAGCGGGGGGCATCAAGAGACCCAGTACTTC	CASSLKVSGGHQETQYF
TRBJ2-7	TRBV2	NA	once	TGTGCCAGCAGTGAAGAGGTCAGGGGCTACGAGCAGTACTTC	CASSEEVRGYEQYF
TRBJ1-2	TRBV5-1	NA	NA	TGCGCCAGCTCCGAACCAGGAACCTCCTATGGCTACACCTTC	CASSEPGTSYGYTF
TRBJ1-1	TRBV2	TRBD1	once	TGTGCCATCGAGGTCCCGGGACAGGGGAACACTGAAGCTTTCTTT	CAIEVPGQGNTEAFF
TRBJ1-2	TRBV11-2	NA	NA	TGTGCCAGCAGCTGGCACCACTATGGCTACACCTTC	CASSWHHYGYTF
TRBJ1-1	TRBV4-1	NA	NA	TGCGCCAGCAGCCGGGGGGGGCAGAACACTGAAGCTTTCTTT	CASSRGGQNTEAFF
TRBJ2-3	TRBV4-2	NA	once	TGTGCCAGCAGCCAATTAGCGGCGATCACAGATACGCAGTATTTT	CASSQLAAITDTQYF
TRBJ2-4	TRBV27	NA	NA	TGTGCCAGCAGTTTAGGGTATTGGGCAGGGGAAGCCAAAAACATTCAGTACTTC	CASSLGYWAGEAKNIQYF
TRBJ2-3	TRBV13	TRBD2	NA	TGTGCCAGCAGCCCCACCCCGGGGGGTGGCGAAGATACGCAGTATTTT	CASSPTPGGGEDTQYF
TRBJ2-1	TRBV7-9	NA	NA	TGTGCCAGCAGCCCAGAGGCCGGGGTTGAGCAGTTCTTC	CASSPEAGVEQFF
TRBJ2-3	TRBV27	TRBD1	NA	TGTGCCAGCACACTTAAACCAACGGGACAGGCAACAGATACGCAGTATTTT	CASTLKPTGQATDTQYF
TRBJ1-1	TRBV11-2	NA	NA	TGTGCCAGCAGCTTGGACGCGGGGGACATTCGTGCTTTCTTT	CASSLDAGDIRAFF
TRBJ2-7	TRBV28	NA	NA	TGTGCCAGCAGTTTGTTCAGGAACTCCTACGAGCAGTACTTC	CASSLFRNSYEQYF
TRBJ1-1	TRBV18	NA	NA	TGTGCCAGCTCACCATATACCGGGACAACTCCTTTTAGGGCTTTCTTT	CASSPYTGTTPFRAFF
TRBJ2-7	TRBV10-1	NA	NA	TGCGCCAGCAGTAAGGACAGCTCCTACGAGCAGTACTTC	CASSKDSSYEQYF
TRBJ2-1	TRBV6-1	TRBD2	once	TGTGCCAGCAGTGAACTAGCGGGGGCCTACAATGAGCAGTTCTTC	CASSELAGAYNEQFF
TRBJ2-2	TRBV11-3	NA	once	TGTGCCAGCAGCTTAGCCTCTTCCGGGGAGCTGTTTTTT	CASSLASSGELFF
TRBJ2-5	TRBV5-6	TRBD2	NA	TGTGCCAGCAGGAGACTAGCTTTTAAAGAGACCCAGTACTTC	CASRRLAFKETQYF
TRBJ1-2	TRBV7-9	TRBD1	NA	TGTGCCAGCAGCTTGGACCGGGACAGGGGATCTCTTAACTATGGCTACACCTTC	CASSLDRDRGSLNYGYTF
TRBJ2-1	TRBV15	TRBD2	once	TGTGCCACCAGCTCCCGACTAGCGGACAATGAGCAGTTCTTC	CATSSRLADNEQFF
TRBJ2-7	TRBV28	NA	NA	TGTGCCAGCAGTTTTGGGGCAGGATCGGACTACTACTACTACGAGCAGTACTTC	CASSFGAGSDYYYYEQYF
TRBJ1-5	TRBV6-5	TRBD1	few	TGTGCCAGCAGTCCAGGGGGGTGGCCCCAGCATTTT	CASSPGGWPQHF
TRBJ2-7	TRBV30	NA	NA	TGTGCCTGGACTGAGGGATCCTACGAGCAGTACTTC	CAWTEGSYEQYF
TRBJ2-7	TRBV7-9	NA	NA	TGTGCCAGCAGCTTAATTCGGGAGTCCTACGAGCAGTACTTC	CASSLIRESYEQYF
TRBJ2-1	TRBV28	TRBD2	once	TGTGCCAGCAGTGGTGGCGGGGGGGCCGTCAATGAGCAGTTCTTC	CASSGGGGAVNEQFF
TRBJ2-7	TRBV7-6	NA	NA	TGTGCCAGCAGCTTAACCGAGGCCTCCTACGAGCAGTACTTC	CASSLTEASYEQYF
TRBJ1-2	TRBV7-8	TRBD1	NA	TGTGCCAGCAGCTTGGGTTCCGGGACAGATAATGGCTACACCTTC	CASSLGSGTDNGYTF
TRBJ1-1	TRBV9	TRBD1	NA	TGTGCCAGCAGCGCAGGGGGCGAGACTGAAGCTTTCTTT	CASSAGGETEAFF
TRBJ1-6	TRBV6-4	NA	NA	TGTGCCAGCAGTGACTCAGAGAGTTCACCCCTCCACTTT	CASSDSESSPLHF
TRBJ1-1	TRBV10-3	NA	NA	TGTGCCATCAGTGATCACACCCACACTGAAGCTTTCTTT	CAISDHTHTEAFF
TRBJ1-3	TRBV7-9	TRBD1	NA	TGTGCCAGCAGCGCATCGGGGGACAGGGTAAATGGAAACACCATATATTTT	CASSASGDRVNGNTIYF
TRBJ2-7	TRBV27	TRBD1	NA	TGTGCCAGCAGTTTACAGACAGGGAGCTCCTACGAGCAGTACTTC	CASSLQTGSSYEQYF
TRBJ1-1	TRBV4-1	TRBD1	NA	TGCGCCAGCAGCCCCGACAGGGGGGACATGAACACTGAAGCTTTCTTT	CASSPDRGDMNTEAFF
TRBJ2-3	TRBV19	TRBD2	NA	TGTGCCAGTAGTATAGGACTAGCGGGGGTGCCAATCACAGATACGCAGTATTTT	CASSIGLAGVPITDTQYF
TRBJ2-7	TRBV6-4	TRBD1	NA	TGTGCCAGAACCGAGAGGACAGGGGCCAAATACGAGCAGTACTTC	CARTERTGAKYEQYF
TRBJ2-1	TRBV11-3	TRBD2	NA	TGTGCCAGCAGTCTAGCGGGGGGTAAGAATGAGCAGTTCTTC	CASSLAGGKNEQFF
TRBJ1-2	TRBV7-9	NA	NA	TGTGCCAGCAGCTTAGGCCCCCAGGGCAACTATGGCTACACCTTC	CASSLGPQGNYGYTF
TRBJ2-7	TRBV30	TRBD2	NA	TGTGCCTGGAGTCCAGGGACTAGCGGGGGGCGCTCCTACGAGCAGTACTTC	CAWSPGTSGGRSYEQYF
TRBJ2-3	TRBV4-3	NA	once	TGCGCCAGCAGCCAAGTTTACAGCAACACAGATACGCAGTATTTT	CASSQVYSNTDTQYF
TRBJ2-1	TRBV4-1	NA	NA	TGCGCCAGCAGCCAAGAAGGGGGTAGCAACAATGAGCAGTTCTTC	CASSQEGGSNNEQFF
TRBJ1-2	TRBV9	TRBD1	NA	TGTGCCAGCAGCGTAGTAGGGACAGGGGGCTTTGGAGATGGCTACACCTTC	CASSVVGTGGFGDGYTF
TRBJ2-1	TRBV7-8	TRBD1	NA	TGTGCCAGCAGCCCCGGGACAGGGGAGAGTAATGAGCAGTTCTTC	CASSPGTGESNEQFF
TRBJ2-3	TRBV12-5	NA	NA	TGTGCTAGTGGTTTGGTACTAGACGGGAAGCCTAGCACAGATACGCAGTATTTT	CASGLVLDGKPSTDTQYF
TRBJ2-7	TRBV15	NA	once	TGTGCCACCAGCAGAGATGCAGCCAGGGCACTCTCCTACGAGCAGTACTTC	CATSRDAARALSYEQYF
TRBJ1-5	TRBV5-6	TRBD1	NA	TGTGCCAGCAGCTTGGGGGCAGGGGGTGGCAATCAGCCCCAGCATTTT	CASSLGAGGGNQPQHF
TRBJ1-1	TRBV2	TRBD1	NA	TGTGCCAGCAGTCCTTTGGACAGGGGGACTGAAGCTTTCTTT	CASSPLDRGTEAFF